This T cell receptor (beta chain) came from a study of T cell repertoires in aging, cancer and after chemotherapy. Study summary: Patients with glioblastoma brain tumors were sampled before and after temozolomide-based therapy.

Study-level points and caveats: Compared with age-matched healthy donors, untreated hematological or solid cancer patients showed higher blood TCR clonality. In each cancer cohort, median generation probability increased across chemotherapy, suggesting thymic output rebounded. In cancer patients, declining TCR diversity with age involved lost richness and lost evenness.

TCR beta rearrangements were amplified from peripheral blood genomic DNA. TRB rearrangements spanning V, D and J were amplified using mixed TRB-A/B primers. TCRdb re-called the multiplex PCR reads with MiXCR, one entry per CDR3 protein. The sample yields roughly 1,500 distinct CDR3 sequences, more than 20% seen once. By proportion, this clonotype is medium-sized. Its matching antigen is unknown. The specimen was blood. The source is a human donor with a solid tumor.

CDR3: CASSRAGFEQFF. CDR3 nucleotides: TGTGCCAGCAGCCGAGCTGGGTTTGAGCAGTTCTTC. The chain couples TRBV6-2 or TRBV6-3 to TRBJ2-1; unclear D gene. The V end lost 6 bases, the J end lost 9 bases, and 12 bases lay between the germline ends. The germline V gene encodes CDR1 MNHEY and CDR2 SVGEGT. The CDR3 loop spans 12 amino acids.